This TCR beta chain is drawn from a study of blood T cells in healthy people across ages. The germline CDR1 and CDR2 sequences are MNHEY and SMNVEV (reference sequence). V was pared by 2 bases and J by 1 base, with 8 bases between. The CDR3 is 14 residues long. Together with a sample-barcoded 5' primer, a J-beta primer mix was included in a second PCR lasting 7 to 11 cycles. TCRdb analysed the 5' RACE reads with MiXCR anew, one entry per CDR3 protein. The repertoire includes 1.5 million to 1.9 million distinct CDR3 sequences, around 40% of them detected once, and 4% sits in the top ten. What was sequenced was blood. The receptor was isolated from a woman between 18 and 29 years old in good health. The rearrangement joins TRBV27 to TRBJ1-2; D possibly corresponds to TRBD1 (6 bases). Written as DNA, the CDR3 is TGTGCCAGCAGTTTAAAGGGGGGTAACTATGGCTACACCTTC. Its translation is CASSLKGGNYGYTF.